A selection of T cell receptor beta chains follows, all from one sample in a study of blood T cell repertoires in COVID-19. Assay used: immunoSEQ multiplex PCR; TCRdb lists only in-frame clones, some missing. The sample consists of some 250,000 clones, 80% to 90% of them appearing once. Sequenced: peripheral blood. These receptors were obtained from a man aged 35 to 55 with active or convalescent COVID-19. Each CDR3 is given with its conserved first and last residue. A D gene is named only where the DNA matches it firmly. Part of the rows lack a size; the others show once, few, many or a class for expanded clones.

DNA	CDR3	size	V	J	D
TGTGCCAGCAGTGTGCGAGGACAGCCCCAGCATTTT	CASSVRGQPQHF	-	TRBV2	TRBJ1-5	-
TGTGCCAGTAGTATACAGGGGGCTGGCCCCTCCTATGGCTACACCTTC	CASSIQGAGPSYGYTF	-	TRBV19	TRBJ1-2	TRBD1
TGTGCCATCAGTGGGAGACAGGTGGATGGCTACACCTTC	CAISGRQVDGYTF	-	TRBV10-3	TRBJ1-2	-
TGTGCCAGCGGGAGCGATCCCTTGGACACCATATATTTT	CASGSDPLDTIYF	-	TRBV6-5	TRBJ1-3	-
TGCAGTGCTTCACAGGACGGCTACACCTTC	CSASQDGYTF	-	TRBV20-1	TRBJ1-2	-
TGTGCCAGCCACGACAGGGTTGCTGATGGCTACACCTTC	CASHDRVADGYTF	-	TRBV19	TRBJ1-2	TRBD1
TGTGCCAGCAGCTTGTATGAGAGGCCTAGCACAGATACGCAGTATTTT	CASSLYERPSTDTQYF	-	TRBV5-4	TRBJ2-3	-
TGTGCCAGCAGTTTATCGGGGCAGGGGTACAACTATGGCTACACCTTC	CASSLSGQGYNYGYTF	-	TRBV27	TRBJ1-2	-
TGCAGCGTTGATCCCTTCCAAGAGACCCAGTACTTC	CSVDPFQETQYF	-	TRBV29-1	TRBJ2-5	-
TGCGCCAGCAGCCAAGACAGGGGAGATCTTGGCTACACCTTC	CASSQDRGDLGYTF	-	TRBV4-3	TRBJ1-2	-
TGTGCCAGCAGGCCATCAGTAGGAGGGTACATTCAGTACTTC	CASRPSVGGYIQYF	-	TRBV28	TRBJ2-4	-
TGTGCCAGCCCCGAGCGACGTATAACCTACGAGCAGTACTTC	CASPERRITYEQYF	few	TRBV27	TRBJ2-7	-
TGCGCCAGCAGCCAAAGTCATACCGACAATCGAAACACCATATATTTT	CASSQSHTDNRNTIYF	-	TRBV4-3	TRBJ1-3	-
TGTGCCAGCAGCATTGGGGACAGGGGGCAAGTGTGGAGGAGTCAGCCCCAGCATTTT	CASSIGDRGQVWRSQPQHF	-	TRBV21-1	TRBJ1-5	-
TGTGCCAGCAGCCTTGACCCGGGACAGGCCTATCAGCCCCAGCATTTT	CASSLDPGQAYQPQHF	-	TRBV7-8	TRBJ1-5	TRBD1
TGTGCCAGCAGCAGCCGGGACAGGGTAAACGAGCAGTACTTC	CASSSRDRVNEQYF	-	TRBV6-2/TRBV6-3	TRBJ2-7	TRBD1
TGCGCCAGCAGATCAGACAGCTCTGGGGCCAACGTCCTGACTTTC	CASRSDSSGANVLTF	-	TRBV5-1	TRBJ2-6	-
TGTGCCAGCAGCCCGTTCGGGAAGACCCAGTACTTC	CASSPFGKTQYF	-	TRBV3-1/TRBV3-2	TRBJ2-5	-
TGTGCCAGCAGGTCCGGGACAGGGACCACTGAAGCTTTCTTT	CASRSGTGTTEAFF	-	TRBV11-3	TRBJ1-1	TRBD1
TGTGCCAGCAGTTACCTAAGGGGCTCTGGGGCCAACGTCCTGACTTTC	CASSYLRGSGANVLTF	-	TRBV6-5	TRBJ2-6	-
TGTGCCAGTTATCAACGGGGCTACACCTTC	CASYQRGYTF	-	TRBV19	TRBJ1-2	-
TGTGCCAGCAGCCCTTTCTTGGACAGGCCGAATGGCTACACCTTC	CASSPFLDRPNGYTF	-	TRBV5-6	TRBJ1-2	TRBD1
TGTGCCAGCAGCTTGCCGGGACAGGGGGTTGAAAAACTGTTTTTT	CASSLPGQGVEKLFF	-	TRBV5-4	TRBJ1-4	TRBD1
TGTGCCAGCAGCTGGGTATCTGGGACAGGGGGCGTTTACGAGCAGTACTTC	CASSWVSGTGGVYEQYF	-	TRBV11-3	TRBJ2-7	TRBD1
TGTGCCAGCAGGCCGGGACAGGGGATTGGAGGCACTGAAGCTTTCTTT	CASRPGQGIGGTEAFF	-	TRBV5-4	TRBJ1-1	TRBD1
TGTGCCACCAGTGATTTGGGGCGGGAGTTCTCCTACGAGCAGTACTTC	CATSDLGREFSYEQYF	-	TRBV24-1	TRBJ2-7	TRBD2
TGTGCCAGCAGTGAAGTTATGGTTGGGGGGATCTACGAGCAGTACTTC	CASSEVMVGGIYEQYF	-	TRBV6-1	TRBJ2-7	-
TGTGCCAGCAGCGCTAACAGGGACTCCTACGAGCAGTACTTC	CASSANRDSYEQYF	-	TRBV3-1/TRBV3-2	TRBJ2-7	-
TGTGCCAGCAGTTTATGGGCAGGAAGGGAAAAACTGTTTTTT	CASSLWAGREKLFF	-	TRBV28	TRBJ1-4	-
TGTGCCAGTATTGGGCCTGGTGGTGGCACTGAAGCTTTCTTT	CASIGPGGGTEAFF	-	TRBV19	TRBJ1-1	-
TGTGCCAGCAGTTCGTACACAGATACGCAGTATTTT	CASSSYTDTQYF	-	TRBV6-2/TRBV6-3	TRBJ2-3	-
TGTGCCAGCAGCGCCGGGGAGCGGGGACGCGAGCAGTACTTC	CASSAGERGREQYF	once	TRBV3-1/TRBV3-2	TRBJ2-7	TRBD2
TGTGCCTGGAGTCCAGGACTGAATAGCAATCAGCCCCAGCATTTT	CAWSPGLNSNQPQHF	-	TRBV30	TRBJ1-5	-
TGTGCCTGGAGTCAACCCCCGAGCTCCTACGAGCAGTACTTC	CAWSQPPSSYEQYF	-	TRBV30	TRBJ2-7	-
TGTGCCAGCAGATCTGGACAGGGCTCTGGAAACACCATATATTTT	CASRSGQGSGNTIYF	-	TRBV6-5	TRBJ1-3	TRBD1
TGTGCCAGCAGTGAAAGTGGGAGCTCGGAGTTCTTC	CASSESGSSEFF	-	TRBV6-1	TRBJ2-1	-
TGTGCCAGCAGCATGGGACTAGCGAGTCGGGAGACCCAGTACTTC	CASSMGLASRETQYF	-	TRBV7-9	TRBJ2-5	TRBD2
TGTGCCAGCAGTTACCTCCCACATACTGAAGCTTTCTTT	CASSYLPHTEAFF	-	TRBV6-5	TRBJ1-1	-
TGTGCCAGCAGCTTCGAGGCATCCTACGAGCAGTACTTC	CASSFEASYEQYF	few	TRBV7-8	TRBJ2-7	-
TGTGCCAGCAGTGAAAATGTGGCTAGTCGGACCGGGGAGCTGTTTTTT	CASSENVASRTGELFF	-	TRBV6-1	TRBJ2-2	-
TGCGCCAGCAGCTTGGGTGGGGCTCTCGGCTACACCTTC	CASSLGGALGYTF	-	TRBV5-1	TRBJ1-2	-
TGTGCCAGCAAAACCGACAGGTTGGATTCACCCCTCCACTTT	CASKTDRLDSPLHF	-	TRBV18	TRBJ1-6	-
TGTGCCAGCTCACCATCGGGTGGGGCCAACGTCCTGACTTTC	CASSPSGGANVLTF	-	TRBV18	TRBJ2-6	-
TGTGCCAGCACGGCGACAGAGAATGAAAAACTGTTTTTT	CASTATENEKLFF	-	TRBV6-5	TRBJ1-4	-
TGTGCCACCAGCAGACAGGGGGGCGAGGGCTACACCTTC	CATSRQGGEGYTF	-	TRBV15	TRBJ1-2	TRBD1
TGTGCCAGCAGTACTAGCGGTTCCTACGAGCAGTACTTC	CASSTSGSYEQYF	-	TRBV27	TRBJ2-7	TRBD2
TGTGCCAGCAGCTTAGTGGGGACAGCGGGTTATAGCAATCAGCCCCAGCATTTT	CASSLVGTAGYSNQPQHF	-	TRBV7-2	TRBJ1-5	TRBD1
TGTGCCAGCTCACGAGACAATGAGCAGTTCTTC	CASSRDNEQFF	-	TRBV18	TRBJ2-1	-
TGTGCCAGCAGTTACGGGACAGCCCACCAAGAGACCCAGTACTTC	CASSYGTAHQETQYF	-	TRBV6-5	TRBJ2-5	TRBD1
TGTGCCAGCAGTTCGGACAGATACCAGCCCCAGCATTTT	CASSSDRYQPQHF	-	TRBV6-6	TRBJ1-5	-
TGTGCCATCACCCGAGGGACAGGGGGAAACACCATATATTTT	CAITRGTGGNTIYF	-	TRBV10-3	TRBJ1-3	TRBD1
TGTGCCAGTAAAGGACAGGGGATCGGGGCCAACTATGGCTACACCTTC	CASKGQGIGANYGYTF	-	TRBV19	TRBJ1-2	TRBD1
TGTGCCAGCAGCTCTATCCCGGGACAGGGCCACAATGAGCAGTTCTTC	CASSSIPGQGHNEQFF	-	TRBV5-6	TRBJ2-1	TRBD1
TGTGCCAGCAGTTATCGGTTGACGGCCGGGTACACTGAAGCTTTCTTT	CASSYRLTAGYTEAFF	-	TRBV6-5	TRBJ1-1	-